These 32 T cell receptor beta chains were sequenced from one sample in a study of PD-1 blockade in classical Hodgkin lymphoma. Clones were sequenced by immunoSEQ multiplex PCR, and TCRdb holds only the in-frame ones, with some missing. The sample carries nearly 20,000 clones, less than 90% recorded once. Time point: cycle 4 day 1 (C4D1), after less than 7 weeks of nivolumab. All patients relapsed after autologous stem cell transplantation, and brentuximab vedotin exposure varied. Purification of CD4+ T cells from thawed PBMCs was achieved by magnetic negative selection. The sequencing here drew on CD4+ T cells from blood, taken before the fourth cycle of nivolumab. These receptors all come from a human donor with classical Hodgkin lymphoma.

This chain connects TRBV7-9 to TRBJ2-1; a possible D gene is TRBD1 (6 bases). The V gene's germline CDR1 is SEHNR and CDR2 FQNEAQ (reference sequence). Trimming left V 1 base short and J 3 bases short, with 13 bases between. This CDR3 is 16 amino acids long. CDR3 DNA sequence: TGTGCCAGCAGCTTAGACGACAGGCCTTTCTACAATGAGCAGTTCTTC. Amino acids: CASSLDDRPFYNEQFF.

The rearrangement joins TRBV15 to TRBJ2-7; D may be TRBD1 or TRBD2 (5 bases each). CDR3 length: 15 residues. V was clipped by 2 bases and J by 0 bases, with 11 bases between them. Germline loops: CDR1 LNHNV, CDR2 YYDKDF (reference sequence). This CDR3 reads CATSRNRDRSYEQYF. CDR3 sequence (DNA): TGTGCCACCAGCAGAAACCGGGACCGCTCCTACGAGCAGTACTTC.

This rearrangement joins TRBV7-9 to TRBJ2-7; 12 nucleotides line up with TRBD2. This CDR3 contains 17 residues. CDR1 SEHNR and CDR2 FQNEAQ come from the germline V gene (reference sequence). Unmatched junction bases numbered 9, after V lost 5 bases and J lost 1 base. The CDR3 DNA reads as TGTGCCAGCAGCGGACTAGCGGGGACCTATAGATCCTACGAGCAGTACTTC. Encoded protein: CASSGLAGTYRSYEQYF. The variable domain in full, completed from reference TRBV7-9 and TRBJ2-7, reads DTGVSQNPRHKITKRGQNVTFRCDPISEHNRLYWYRQTLGQGPEFLTYFQNEAQLEKSRLLSDRFSAERPKGSFSTLEIQRTEQGDSAMYLCASSGLAGTYRSYEQYFGPGTRLTVT.

The genes are TRBV5-1 and TRBJ1-5, with a tentative D call TRBD1 (5 bases). This CDR3 contains 14 residues. The V gene's germline CDR1 is SGHRS and CDR2 YFSETQ. Trimming shortened V by 0 bases and J by 5 bases, and 9 bases separated the two germline ends. The CDR3 DNA follows: TGCGCCAGCAGCTTGGGAGGCAGGGATCAGCCCCAGCATTTT. It codes for CASSLGGRDQPQHF.

The chain links TRBV19 to TRBJ2-1; no reliable D call. The V end was cut by 3 bases, the J end by 7 bases, with 16 bases between. CDR1 LNHDA and CDR2 SQIVND come from the germline V gene (reference sequence). The CDR3 is made up of 15 amino acids. The CDR3 reads CASSISKSFGNEQFF. CDR3 sequence (DNA): TGTGCCAGTAGTATTAGTAAGAGTTTCGGGAATGAGCAGTTCTTC.

The chain's CDR3 is CASSLSGGTFPYEQYF. The CDR3, as DNA: TGTGCCAGCAGTTTATCAGGCGGGACATTCCCCTACGAGCAGTACTTC. This chain joins TRBV27 and TRBJ2-7; D is possibly TRBD1 or TRBD2 (6 bases each). The CDR3 length is 16 residues. The V end lost 0 bases, the J end lost 2 bases, and 14 bases lay between the germline ends. CDR1 is MNHEY and CDR2 is SMNVEV in the germline V gene (reference sequence).

Only a few counts were recorded for this clone. The chain carries TRBV10-1 and TRBJ2-7; TRBD1 is a possible D gene (5 bases). Trimming took 0 bases from V and 1 from J, leaving 10 bases between them. The CDR3 covers 15 residues. Germline V gives CDR1 WNHNN, CDR2 SYGVQD (reference sequence). CDR3 nucleotide sequence: TGCGCCAGCAGTGAGTCGGGCAGGGAATCCTACGAGCAGTACTTC. Encoded protein: CASSESGRESYEQYF.

This sequence joins TRBV7-9 and TRBJ2-2; D gene uncertain. Germline lookup yields CDR1 SEHNR and CDR2 FQNEAQ (reference sequence). V lost 3 bases and J 7 bases, leaving 6 bases between the germline ends. This CDR3 comprises 12 residues. CDR3 region: CASSFSSGELFF. Written as DNA, the CDR3 is TGTGCCAGCAGCTTCTCTAGCGGGGAGCTGTTTTTT.

The sample holds a few counts of this clone. CDR3 in DNA: TGTGCCAGCAGTGGGGACAGGGCCCGAAGTGAGCAGTTCTTC. Translated, it gives CASSGDRARSEQFF. The chain couples TRBV6-1 to TRBJ2-1; the match to TRBD1 covers 9 bases. Trimming took 4 bases from V and 9 from J; bases not matched to a gene: 7. CDR1 MNHNS and CDR2 SASEGT come from the germline V gene. This CDR3 comprises 14 residues.

CDR3 DNA sequence: TGCGCCAGCAGCTTCAGAAGCGGGACCTACAATGAGCAGTTCTTC. It specifies CASSFRSGTYNEQFF. The gene calls are TRBV5-1 and TRBJ2-1; 7 bases line up with TRBD2. This CDR3 comprises 15 residues. Germline values: CDR1 SGHRS, CDR2 YFSETQ. Trimming took 2 bases from V and 2 from J; bases not matched to a gene: 4.

The chain combines TRBV6-5 with TRBJ1-1; D may be TRBD1 (5 bases). The germline CDR1 and CDR2 sequences are MNHEY and SVGAGI. This CDR3 comprises 11 residues. Trimming cost V 9 bases and J 8 bases, with 13 bases left between them. The CDR3 DNA reads TGTGCCAGTTTCGTTAGGGGAGAAGCTTTCTTT. Its protein is CASFVRGEAFF.

This sequence joins TRBV6-5 and TRBJ2-5; no clear D gene. The germline CDR1 and CDR2 sequences are MNHEY and SVGAGI. CDR3 length: 13 amino acids. V lost 6 bases and J lost 1, with 9 bases in between. CDR3 residues: CASRRLAQETQYF. The CDR3 DNA sequence: TGTGCCAGCAGACGGTTAGCCCAAGAGACCCAGTACTTC.

The chain recombines TRBV5-1 with TRBJ2-7; 10 bases agree with TRBD1. Trimming at V came to 0 bases and at J to 4 bases, leaving 1 base not matched to a gene. Germline V CDR1 and CDR2: SGHRS, YFSETQ. CDR3 length equals 14 residues. CDR3 amino acids: CASSLGQGAYEQYF. The CDR3 DNA reads TGCGCCAGCAGCTTGGGACAGGGGGCGTACGAGCAGTACTTC.

The chain has TRBV28 and TRBJ2-2; unclear D gene. Trimming cost V 5 bases and J 5 bases, with 15 bases left between them. The CDR3 has 15 residues. CDR1 MDHEN and CDR2 SYDVKM come from the germline V gene. The CDR3: CASSPPPSWTGELFF. Written as DNA, the CDR3 is TGTGCCAGCAGTCCGCCCCCCTCCTGGACCGGGGAGCTGTTTTTT.

The V and J genes are TRBV10-3 and TRBJ1-4, with 7 bases lining up with TRBD1. The CDR3 covers 17 residues. The germline V gene encodes CDR1 ENHRY and CDR2 SYGVKD. V was pared by 2 bases and J by 9 bases, with 15 bases of the junction left unmatched. The CDR3 loop is CAISEDPSGMTGKKLFF. In DNA form, the CDR3 reads TGTGCCATCAGTGAGGATCCGTCGGGAATGACAGGGAAAAAACTGTTTTTT.

This clone turned up a few times. The chain carries TRBV10-3 and TRBJ2-1; 8 bases map to TRBD2. The CDR3 sequence is 12 residues long. Germline CDR1 and CDR2: ENHRY and SYGVKD. J gave up 6 bases and V 10 bases, and 5 bases lay outside the gene matches. The CDR3 DNA sequence: TGTGCCAGCCGGGGGGGTTCCAATGAGCAGTTCTTC. Translating it yields CASRGGSNEQFF.

This clone turned up a few times. The chain couples TRBV9 to TRBJ1-5; 9 bases are shared with TRBD1. Losses at the gene ends were 3 bases for V and 5 bases for J; bases not matched to a gene: 3. The CDR3 loop spans 14 amino acids. Germline V lookup: CDR1 SGDLS, CDR2 YYNGEE. In DNA, the CDR3 is TGTGCCAGCAGCGACCGGGACAGGGATCAGCCCCAGCATTTT. Translating it yields CASSDRDRDQPQHF.

The genes are TRBV6-1 and TRBJ2-1; D may be TRBD1 or TRBD2 (5 bases each). This CDR3 has 14 residues. From germline, CDR1 is MNHNS and CDR2 SASEGT. V was shortened by 1 base and J by 10 bases, with 14 bases between the two germline ends. Here the CDR3 reads CASSEGLGTNEQFF. The CDR3 coding sequence is TGTGCCAGCAGTGAAGGTTTAGGGACGAACGAGCAGTTCTTC.

J is TRBJ1-1 and V is TRBV6-6; D not certain. Per the germline V gene, CDR1 is MNHNY and CDR2 is SVGAGI (reference sequence). Between the trimmed V and J ends, which lost 6 bases and 4 bases, there was a span of 18 bases. The CDR3 consists of 15 residues. CDR3 sequence (DNA): TGTGCCAGCAGGCTTGAAGGAGGTCGGAGCACTGAAGCTTTCTTT. Amino acids: CASRLEGGRSTEAFF.

This sequence joins TRBV5-1 and TRBJ1-5, with D perhaps matching TRBD1 (6 bases). V was trimmed by 2 bases and J by 4 bases, leaving 10 bases between them. This CDR3 contains 14 residues. Germline V gives CDR1 SGHRS, CDR2 YFSETQ. The chain's CDR3 is CASSLTTGNQPQHF. The CDR3 DNA reads as TGCGCCAGCAGCTTAACTACAGGGAATCAGCCCCAGCATTTT.

As DNA, the CDR3 is TGCGCCAGCCGAATTAGCGGTATCTCCTACGAGCAGTACTTC. It is translated as CASRISGISYEQYF. The chain links TRBV5-1 to TRBJ2-7, with D perhaps TRBD2 (6 bases). Trimming removed 7 bases from V and 0 bases from J, with 14 bases in between. The CDR3 spans 14 residues. Germline lookup yields CDR1 SGHRS and CDR2 YFSETQ.

The V and J genes are TRBV13 and TRBJ1-2, with D possibly TRBD1 on 5 matching bases. This CDR3 spans 13 amino acids. V lost 5 bases to trimming and J lost 4 bases, with 11 bases between them. Germline V gives CDR1 PRHDT, CDR2 FYEKMQ (reference sequence). As DNA, the CDR3 is TGTGCCAGCAGCCCGACAGTCAGCTATGGCTACACCTTC. It translates to CASSPTVSYGYTF.

This sequence joins TRBV5-5 and TRBJ1-1, with D maybe TRBD1 (5 bases). Germline CDR1 is SGHKS and CDR2 is YYEKEE (reference sequence). The V end was cut by 1 base, the J end by 5 bases, with 12 bases between. CDR3 length: 14 residues. CDR3 loop: CASSLIWEGTEAFF. DNA for the CDR3: TGTGCCAGCAGCTTGATCTGGGAGGGGACTGAAGCTTTCTTT.

This chain uses TRBV9 with TRBJ1-2; 7 positions agree with TRBD1. Trimming at V came to 0 bases and at J to 11 bases, leaving 10 bases not matched to a gene. The CDR3 spans 14 residues. The germline V gene encodes CDR1 SGDLS and CDR2 YYNGEE. Here the CDR3 DNA reads TGTGCCAGCAGCGTAGAAGGGACAGTCACCCCTTACACCTTC. Protein sequence: CASSVEGTVTPYTF. The whole variable domain, remainder taken from reference TRBV9 and TRBJ1-2, is DSGVTQTPKHLITATGQRVTLRCSPRSGDLSVYWYQQSLDQGLQFLIQYYNGEERAKGNILERFSAQQFPDLHSELNLSSLELGDSALYFCASSVEGTVTPYTFGSGTRLTVV.

The chain carries TRBV7-2 and TRBJ2-7; TRBD2 agrees at 8 bases. Germline V CDR1 and CDR2: SGHTA, FQGNSA. The CDR3 is 15 residues long. The J segment lost 2 bases and the V segment lost 5 bases, leaving 8 bases of the junction unmatched. CDR3: CASSPHLAGTYEQYF. DNA for the CDR3: TGTGCCAGCAGCCCCCACTTAGCGGGAACCTACGAGCAGTACTTC.

CDR3 sequence reads: CASSIVGDQETQYF. DNA for the CDR3: TGTGCCAGTAGTATTGTAGGGGACCAAGAGACCCAGTACTTC. The chain carries TRBV19 and TRBJ2-5, with D possibly matching TRBD1 (5 bases). Germline V gene lookup returns CDR1 LNHDA and CDR2 SQIVND (reference sequence). This CDR3 spans 14 amino acids. The V end lost 3 bases, the J end lost 0 bases, and 8 bases lay between the germline ends. The full variable domain, completed using reference TRBV19 and TRBJ2-5, is DGGITQSPKYLFRKEGQNVTLSCEQNLNHDAMYWYRQDPGQGLRLIYYSQIVNDFQKGDIAEGYSVSREKKESFPLTVTSAQKNPTAFYLCASSIVGDQETQYFGPGTRLLVL.

V and J are TRBV14 and TRBJ2-1; D may be TRBD1 or TRBD2 (5 bases each). Germline V gene data show CDR1 as SGHDN and CDR2 as FVKESK. The CDR3 runs to 14 residues. The V gene lost 0 bases and the J gene lost 9 bases, with 12 bases spanning the gap. CDR3 residues: CASSQDLGTGEQFF. CDR3 in DNA: TGTGCCAGCAGCCAAGATCTTGGGACGGGTGAGCAGTTCTTC.

The chain joins TRBV11-3 to TRBJ2-2; D ambiguous. CDR1 and CDR2 from the germline V gene are SGHNT and YENEEA. V was pared by 5 bases and J by 7 bases, with 8 bases between. The CDR3 sequence is 12 residues long. The CDR3 nucleotides read TGTGCCAGCAGCCCGCCAAGCGGGGAGCTGTTTTTT. As protein: CASSPPSGELFF.

The chain carries TRBV6-1 and TRBJ2-2, with unresolved D. The germline V gene encodes CDR1 MNHNS and CDR2 SASEGT. The V end lost 2 bases, the J end lost 4 bases, and 5 bases lay between the germline ends. There are 13 residues in the CDR3. This chain's CDR3 is CASSEIPTGELFF. The CDR3 coding sequence is TGTGCCAGCAGTGAAATCCCCACCGGGGAGCTGTTTTTT.

J is TRBJ1-2 and V is TRBV6-6; tentative D call: TRBD1 (5 bases). Germline-derived CDR1 and CDR2 are MNHNY and SVGAGI (reference sequence). Trimming left V 0 bases short and J 2 bases short, with 7 bases between. The CDR3 runs 14 residues. The CDR3 here is CASSYSWGNYGYTF. The DNA for the CDR3 is TGTGCCAGCAGTTACTCTTGGGGGAACTATGGCTACACCTTC.

The chain employs TRBV5-4 and TRBJ2-2; 10 bases line up with TRBD2. V lost 4 bases and J lost 5; bases outside the gene matches: 11. The CDR3 is 17 residues long. Germline lookup yields CDR1 SGHNT and CDR2 YYREEE (reference sequence). CDR3 sequence (DNA): TGTGCCAGCAGCAGGCTAGCGGGAGTGATCAATACCGGGGAGCTGTTTTTT. Protein sequence: CASSRLAGVINTGELFF.

V usage is TRBV9 and J usage is TRBJ2-7; 10 bases fit TRBD1. This CDR3 region has 15 residues. Germline V CDR1 and CDR2: SGDLS, YYNGEE. With 2 bases clipped from V and 6 bases from J, the junction kept 8 bases outside the gene matches. Here the CDR3 reads CASSVTGQGSSEQYF. The CDR3 region has the DNA TGTGCCAGCAGCGTTACGGGACAGGGGAGTAGCGAGCAGTACTTC. The variable domain in full, with the rest retrieved from reference TRBV9 and TRBJ2-7, is DSGVTQTPKHLITATGQRVTLRCSPRSGDLSVYWYQQSLDQGLQFLIQYYNGEERAKGNILERFSAQQFPDLHSELNLSSLELGDSALYFCASSVTGQGSSEQYFGPGTRLTVT.